This T cell receptor (beta chain) was profiled in a study of tumor-infiltrating lymphocytes in localized non-small cell lung cancer. Study observations and caveats: Compared with uninvolved lung, tumors showed higher T cell infiltration by TCRbeta sequencing.

Using immunoSEQ multiplex PCR, the repertoire was profiled, and TCRdb retains in-frame clones only, with some absent. This table holds 10,000 to 15,000 clones, about 82% found once. V was clipped by 6 bases and J by 0 bases, with 8 bases between them. CDR3 length: 13 amino acids. Germline values: CDR1 MNHEY, CDR2 SMNVEV (reference sequence). With regard to this clone: The antigen is unknown.

The sample was uninvolved lung tissue not adjacent to the tumor. The rearrangement uses TRBV27 and TRBJ1-2; unclear D gene. This receptor was taken from a human donor with non-small cell lung cancer. CDR3 residues: CASRARANYGYTF. DNA of the CDR3: TGTGCCAGCAGGGCCAGAGCTAACTATGGCTACACCTTC.